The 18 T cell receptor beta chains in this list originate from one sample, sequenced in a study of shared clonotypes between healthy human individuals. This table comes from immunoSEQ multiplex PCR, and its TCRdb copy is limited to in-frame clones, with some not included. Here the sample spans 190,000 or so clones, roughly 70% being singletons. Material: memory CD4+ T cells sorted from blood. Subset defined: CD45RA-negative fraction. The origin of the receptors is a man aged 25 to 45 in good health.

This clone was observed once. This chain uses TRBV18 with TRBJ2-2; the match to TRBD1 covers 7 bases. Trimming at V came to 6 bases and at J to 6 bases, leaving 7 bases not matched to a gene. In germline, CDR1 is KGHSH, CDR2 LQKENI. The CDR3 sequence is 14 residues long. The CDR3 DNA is TGTGCCAGCTCCCCCCAGGGGGTTGCCGGGGAGCTGTTTTTT. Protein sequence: CASSPQGVAGELFF.

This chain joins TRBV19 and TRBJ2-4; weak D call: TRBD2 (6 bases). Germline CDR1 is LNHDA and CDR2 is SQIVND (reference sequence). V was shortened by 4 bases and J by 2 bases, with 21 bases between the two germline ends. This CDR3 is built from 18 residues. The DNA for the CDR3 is TGTGCCAGTAGTACCCCCACGTGGAGGGACGAATCCAAAAACATTCAGTACTTC. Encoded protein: CASSTPTWRDESKNIQYF.

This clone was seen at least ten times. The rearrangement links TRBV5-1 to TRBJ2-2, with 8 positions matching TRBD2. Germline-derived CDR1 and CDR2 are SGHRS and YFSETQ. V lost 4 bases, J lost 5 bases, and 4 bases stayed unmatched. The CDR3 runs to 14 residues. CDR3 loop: CASSVVAGTGELFF. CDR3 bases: TGCGCCAGCAGCGTGGTAGCGGGAACCGGGGAGCTGTTTTTT.

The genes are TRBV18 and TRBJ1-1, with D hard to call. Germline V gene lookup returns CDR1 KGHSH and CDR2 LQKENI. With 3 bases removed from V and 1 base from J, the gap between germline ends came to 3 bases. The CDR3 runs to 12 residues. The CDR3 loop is CASSPGNTEAFF. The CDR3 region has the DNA TGTGCCAGCTCACCGGGGAACACTGAAGCTTTCTTT.

CDR3 residues: CASSLVETGGYEQYF. CDR3 bases: TGCGCCAGCAGCTTGGTTGAAACAGGGGGCTACGAGCAGTACTTC. The rearrangement joins TRBV5-1 to TRBJ2-7; 8 nucleotides line up with TRBD1. Germline trimming cut 0 bases from V and 3 bases from J; bases unmatched to any gene: 5. CDR1 is SGHRS and CDR2 is YFSETQ in the germline V gene. The CDR3 extends over 15 amino acids. Using reference TRBV5-1 and TRBJ2-7 for the parts outside the CDR3, the full variable domain is KAGVTQTPRYLIKTRGQQVTLSCSPISGHRSVSWYQQTPGQGLQFLFEYFSETQRNKGNFPGRFSGRQFSNSRSEMNVSTLELGDSALYLCASSLVETGGYEQYFGPGTRLTVT.

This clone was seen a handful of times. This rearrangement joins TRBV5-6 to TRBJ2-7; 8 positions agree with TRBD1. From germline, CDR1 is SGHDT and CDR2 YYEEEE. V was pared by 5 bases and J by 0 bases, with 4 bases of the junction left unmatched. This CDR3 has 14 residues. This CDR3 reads CASRATGDSYEQYF. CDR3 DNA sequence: TGTGCCAGCAGGGCGACAGGGGACTCCTACGAGCAGTACTTC.

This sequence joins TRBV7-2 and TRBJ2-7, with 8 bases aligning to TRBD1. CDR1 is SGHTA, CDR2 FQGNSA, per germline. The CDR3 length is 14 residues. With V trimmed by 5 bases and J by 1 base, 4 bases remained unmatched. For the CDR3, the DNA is TGTGCCAGCAGCCCGGGACAGGTATCCTACGAGCAGTACTTC. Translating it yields CASSPGQVSYEQYF.

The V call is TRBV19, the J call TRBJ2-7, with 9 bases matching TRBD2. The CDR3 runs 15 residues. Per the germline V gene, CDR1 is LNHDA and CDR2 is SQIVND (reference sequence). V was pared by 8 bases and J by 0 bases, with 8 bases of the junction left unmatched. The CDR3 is CASGLAGAYSYEQYF. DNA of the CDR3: TGTGCCAGTGGATTAGCGGGAGCATACTCCTACGAGCAGTACTTC.

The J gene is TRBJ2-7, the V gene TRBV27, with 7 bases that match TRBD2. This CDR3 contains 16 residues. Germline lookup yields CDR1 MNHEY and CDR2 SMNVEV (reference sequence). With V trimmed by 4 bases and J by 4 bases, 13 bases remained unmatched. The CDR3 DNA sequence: TGTGCCAGCAGTTCGCCGACTAGCCAGGGAGGGTACGAGCAGTACTTC. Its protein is CASSSPTSQGGYEQYF.

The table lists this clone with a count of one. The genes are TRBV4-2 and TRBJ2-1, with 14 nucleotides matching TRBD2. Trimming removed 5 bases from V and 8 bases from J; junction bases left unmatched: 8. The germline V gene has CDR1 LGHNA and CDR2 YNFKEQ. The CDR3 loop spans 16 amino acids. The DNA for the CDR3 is TGTGCCAGCAGCTTGCAACCGGGACTAGCGGGGGATGAGCAGTTCTTC. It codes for CASSLQPGLAGDEQFF.

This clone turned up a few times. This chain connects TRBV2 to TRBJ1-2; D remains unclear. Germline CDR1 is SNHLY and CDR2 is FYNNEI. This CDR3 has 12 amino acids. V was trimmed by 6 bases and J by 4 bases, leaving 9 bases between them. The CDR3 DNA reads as TGTGCCAGCAGGCCCCTGCTCTATGGCTACACCTTC. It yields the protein CASRPLLYGYTF.

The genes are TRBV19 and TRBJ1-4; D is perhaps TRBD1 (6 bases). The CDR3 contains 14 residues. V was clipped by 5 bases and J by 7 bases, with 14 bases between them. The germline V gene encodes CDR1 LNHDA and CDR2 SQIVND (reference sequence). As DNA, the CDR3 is TGTGCCAGTAGTCCGACCGGGACAAGTGAAAAACTGTTTTTT. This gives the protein CASSPTGTSEKLFF.

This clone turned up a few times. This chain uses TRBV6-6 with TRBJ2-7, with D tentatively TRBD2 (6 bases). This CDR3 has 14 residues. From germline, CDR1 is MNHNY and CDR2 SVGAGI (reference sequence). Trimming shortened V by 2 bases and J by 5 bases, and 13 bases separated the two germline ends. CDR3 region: CASSYGQGGNEQYF. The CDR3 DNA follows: TGTGCCAGCAGTTACGGCCAGGGAGGCAACGAGCAGTACTTC.

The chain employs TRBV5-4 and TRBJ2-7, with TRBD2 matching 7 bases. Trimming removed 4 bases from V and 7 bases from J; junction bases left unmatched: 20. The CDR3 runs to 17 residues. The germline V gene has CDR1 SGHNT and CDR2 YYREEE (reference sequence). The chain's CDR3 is CASSPRAGVSVRSEQYF. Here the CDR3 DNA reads TGTGCCAGCAGCCCGCGGGCGGGGGTTAGCGTTAGGTCGGAGCAGTACTTC.

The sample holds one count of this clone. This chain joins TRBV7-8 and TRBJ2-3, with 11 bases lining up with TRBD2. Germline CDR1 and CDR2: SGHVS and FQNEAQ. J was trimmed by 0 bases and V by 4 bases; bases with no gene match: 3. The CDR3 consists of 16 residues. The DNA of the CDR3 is TGTGCCAGCAGCTCCCGACTAGCGGGAAGCACAGATACGCAGTATTTT. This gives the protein CASSSRLAGSTDTQYF.

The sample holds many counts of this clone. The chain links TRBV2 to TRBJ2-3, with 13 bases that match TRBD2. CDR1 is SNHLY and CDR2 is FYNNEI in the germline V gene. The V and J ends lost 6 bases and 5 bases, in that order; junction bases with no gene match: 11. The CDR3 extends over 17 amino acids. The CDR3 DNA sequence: TGTGCCAGCAGGATTCCCCCGACTAGCGGGAGGAGAGATACGCAGTATTTT. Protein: CASRIPPTSGRRDTQYF.

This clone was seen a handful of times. DNA for the CDR3: TGTGCCAGCAGTTTTCGCCCGGGACCTAACCGACGGAACACTGAAGCTTTCTTT. Translated: CASSFRPGPNRRNTEAFF. This chain joins TRBV28 and TRBJ1-1; maybe TRBD1 (5 bases). Between the trimmed V and J ends, which lost 3 bases and 1 base, there was a span of 21 bases. Germline CDR1 and CDR2: MDHEN and SYDVKM. The CDR3 is 18 residues long.

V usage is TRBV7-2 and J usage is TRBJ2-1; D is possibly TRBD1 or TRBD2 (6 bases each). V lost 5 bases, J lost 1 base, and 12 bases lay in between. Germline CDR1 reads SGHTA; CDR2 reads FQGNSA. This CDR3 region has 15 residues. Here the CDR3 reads CASSPGGTSYNEQFF. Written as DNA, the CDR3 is TGTGCCAGCAGCCCCGGGGGCACATCCTACAATGAGCAGTTCTTC. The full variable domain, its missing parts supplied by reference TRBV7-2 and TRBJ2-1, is GAGVSQSPSNKVTEKGKDVELRCDPISGHTALYWYRQSLGQGLEFLIYFQGNSAPDKSGLPSDRFSAERTGGSVSTLTIQRTQQEDSAVYLCASSPGGTSYNEQFFGPGTRLTVL.